The rows below give T cell receptor beta chains drawn from one sample of a study of Ad26.COV2.S vaccination and SARS-CoV-2 variants. TCRdb keeps only in-frame clones here, not all; method: immunoSEQ multiplex PCR. The table shows hundreds of thousands of clones, with around 87% occurring only once. This specimen consisted of peripheral blood, obtained in a trial of Ad26.COV2.S vaccine versus placebo. These receptors originate from a person between 18 and 65 years old who received the Ad26.COV2.S COVID-19 vaccine or a placebo. Both conserved end residues are part of each CDR3. A D gene is named only where the DNA matches it firmly. Rows may omit the clone size; those that give it use once, few, many or a size class.

d_call	v_call	clone_size	j_call	cdr3_aa	cdr3_nt
.	TRBV6-4	.	TRBJ1-6	CASSDTAGRSPLHF	TGTGCCAGCAGTGACACGGCAGGGCGATCACCCCTCCACTTT
TRBD1	TRBV11-3	.	TRBJ2-1	CASSLSTGNEQFF	TGTGCCAGCAGCTTATCGACAGGGAATGAGCAGTTCTTC
.	TRBV11-2	.	TRBJ1-6	CASSRLRDSPLHF	TGTGCCAGCAGCCGCCTCCGCGATTCACCCCTCCACTTT
TRBD1	TRBV3-1/TRBV3-2	.	TRBJ1-2	CASSQDVPGTGIYGYTF	TGTGCCAGCAGCCAAGATGTTCCTGGGACAGGGATCTATGGCTACACCTTC
TRBD1	TRBV3-1/TRBV3-2	.	TRBJ1-5	CASSQRLDRGNQPQHF	TGTGCCAGCAGCCAACGGTTGGACAGGGGGAACCAGCCCCAGCATTTT
TRBD1	TRBV19	.	TRBJ1-5	CASSTGSQPQHF	TGTGCCAGCTCGACAGGGTCCCAGCCCCAGCATTTT
.	TRBV4-1	.	TRBJ1-1	CASSQDRANTEAFF	TGCGCCAGCAGCCAAGACAGAGCAAACACTGAAGCTTTCTTT
.	TRBV7-9	.	TRBJ2-1	CAIRQISYNEQFF	TGTGCCATCCGACAGATCTCCTACAATGAGCAGTTCTTC
.	TRBV7-6	.	TRBJ1-1	CASSSLALGAFF	TGTGCCAGCAGCTCCCTGGCTCTGGGAGCTTTCTTT
TRBD1	TRBV30	.	TRBJ1-1	CAWGPTGGIEAFF	TGTGCCTGGGGCCCGACAGGGGGAATTGAAGCTTTCTTT
TRBD1	TRBV27	many	TRBJ1-5	CASSRQGGHQPQHF	TGTGCCAGCTCACGACAGGGGGGCCATCAGCCCCAGCATTTT
TRBD1	TRBV15	.	TRBJ1-2	CATSRVQQGAYYGYTF	TGTGCCACCAGCAGAGTTCAACAGGGGGCGTACTATGGCTACACCTTC
.	TRBV12-5	.	TRBJ2-7	CASGSHGMGDEQYF	TGTGCTAGTGGTTCCCACGGTATGGGGGACGAGCAGTACTTC
TRBD1	TRBV12-3/TRBV12-4	.	TRBJ1-5	CASRNRGFQPQHF	TGTGCCAGCAGGAACAGGGGTTTCCAGCCCCAGCATTTT
TRBD1	TRBV3-1/TRBV3-2	.	TRBJ2-1	CASSHRDRDYNEQFF	TGTGCCAGCAGCCACCGGGACAGGGATTACAATGAGCAGTTCTTC
TRBD2	TRBV5-1	few	TRBJ2-5	CASSPPTGGGGGETQYF	TGCGCCAGCAGCCCCCCGACTGGCGGGGGGGGTGGCGAGACCCAGTACTTC